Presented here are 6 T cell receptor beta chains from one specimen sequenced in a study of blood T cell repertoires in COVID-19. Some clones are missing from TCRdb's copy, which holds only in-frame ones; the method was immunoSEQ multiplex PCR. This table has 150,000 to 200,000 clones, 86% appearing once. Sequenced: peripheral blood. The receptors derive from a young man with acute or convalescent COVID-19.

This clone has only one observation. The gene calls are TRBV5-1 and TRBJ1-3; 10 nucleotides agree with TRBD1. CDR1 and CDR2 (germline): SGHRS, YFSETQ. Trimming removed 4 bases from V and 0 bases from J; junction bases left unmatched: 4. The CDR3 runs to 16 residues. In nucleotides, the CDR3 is TGCGCCAGCAGCCCGGGACAGGGGAACTCTGGAAACACCATATATTTT. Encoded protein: CASSPGQGNSGNTIYF.

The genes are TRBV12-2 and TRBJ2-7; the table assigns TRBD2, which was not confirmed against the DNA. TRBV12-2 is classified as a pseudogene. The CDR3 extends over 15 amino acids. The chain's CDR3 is CASRLALGLEGEQYV. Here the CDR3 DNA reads TGTGCAAGTCGCTTAGCGCTGGGACTAGAAGGCGAGCAGTACGTC.

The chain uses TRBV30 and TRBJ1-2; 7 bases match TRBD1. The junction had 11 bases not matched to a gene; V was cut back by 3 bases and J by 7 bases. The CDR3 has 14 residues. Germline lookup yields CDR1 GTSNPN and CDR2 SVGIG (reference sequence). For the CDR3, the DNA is TGTGCCTGGAGACAACAGGGGCGCTCCCCTGGCTACACCTTC. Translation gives CAWRQQGRSPGYTF.

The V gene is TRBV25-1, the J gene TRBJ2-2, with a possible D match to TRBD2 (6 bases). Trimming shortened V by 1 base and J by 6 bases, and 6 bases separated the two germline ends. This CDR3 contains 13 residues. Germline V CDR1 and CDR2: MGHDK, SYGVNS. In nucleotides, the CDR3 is TGTGCCAGCAGTGAATGGGAGGCCGGGGAGCTGTTTTTT. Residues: CASSEWEAGELFF.

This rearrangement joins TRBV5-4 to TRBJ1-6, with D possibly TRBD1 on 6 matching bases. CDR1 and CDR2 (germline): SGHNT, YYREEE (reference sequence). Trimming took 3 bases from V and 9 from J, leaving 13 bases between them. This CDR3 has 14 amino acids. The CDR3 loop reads CASSSQGRGSPLHF. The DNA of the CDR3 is TGTGCCAGCAGCTCCCAGGGGAGGGGTTCACCCCTCCACTTT.

The CDR3 coding sequence is TGTGCCAGCAGTCACGCAGGGACAGAACTCGGCGTGAGTCCCCTCCACTTT. Protein product: CASSHAGTELGVSPLHF. V is TRBV27 and J is TRBJ1-6; 7 bases are shared with TRBD1. This CDR3 has 17 residues. V lost 5 bases to trimming and J lost 13 bases; unmatched junction nucleotides: 20. The V gene's germline CDR1 is MNHEY and CDR2 SMNVEV (reference sequence).